One sample yielded the 29 T cell receptor beta chains listed below, sequenced in a study of blood T cell repertoires in COVID-19. Method: immunoSEQ multiplex PCR; TCRdb's copy keeps in-frame clones and lacks some. The data show approximately 70,000 clones, with around nine tenths seen just once and around 13% held by the top ten. The sample taken for sequencing was peripheral blood. All receptors derive from a woman aged 60-75 years with acute or convalescent COVID-19.

The gene calls are TRBV5-1 and TRBJ2-5; 7 bases map to TRBD2. Germline CDR1 reads SGHRS; CDR2 reads YFSETQ. The junction had 8 bases not matched to a gene; V was cut back by 4 bases and J by 2 bases. This CDR3 is 15 amino acids long. CDR3 nucleotides: TGCGCCAGCAGCCCCCGGACTAGTTCTCAAGAGACCCAGTACTTC. Its protein is CASSPRTSSQETQYF.

The CDR3 bases are TGTGCCAGTAGTATAGTAGGCAAGCGCGGAGCCCACGAGCAGTACTTC. It encodes CASSIVGKRGAHEQYF. The chain has TRBV19 and TRBJ2-7; no definite D call. This CDR3 region has 16 residues. Per the germline V gene, CDR1 is LNHDA and CDR2 is SQIVND (reference sequence). Trimming took 1 base from V and 5 from J, leaving 18 bases between them.

The CDR3 sequence is CASKLRYRDRYNQPQHF. Written as DNA, the CDR3 is TGTGCCAGTAAGCTGAGGTACCGGGACAGGTACAATCAGCCCCAGCATTTT. This rearrangement joins TRBV19 to TRBJ1-5; the match to TRBD1 covers 8 bases. V lost 7 bases to trimming and J lost 3 bases; unmatched junction nucleotides: 14. CDR1 and CDR2 from the germline V gene are LNHDA and SQIVND (reference sequence). This CDR3 spans 17 amino acids.

The rearrangement joins TRBV19 to TRBJ2-5; D possibly corresponds to TRBD2 (6 bases). V lost 3 bases and J 3 bases, leaving 17 bases between the germline ends. Germline values: CDR1 LNHDA, CDR2 SQIVND (reference sequence). CDR3 length equals 16 residues. The CDR3 DNA follows: TGTGCCAGTAGTATGGCCCCCTTTGGGGGGAAAGAGACCCAGTACTTC. This sequence encodes CASSMAPFGGKETQYF.

CDR3 sequence (DNA): TGTGCCAGCACCGCCCCGGGGGGAGGCGTGTACGAGCAGTACTTC. It encodes CASTAPGGGVYEQYF. V usage is TRBV28 and J usage is TRBJ2-7, with 7 bases lining up with TRBD2. This CDR3 has 15 amino acids. The trim removed 7 bases at V and 4 bases at J, leaving 13 bases unmatched. Germline values: CDR1 MDHEN, CDR2 SYDVKM.

The rearrangement joins TRBV4-1 to TRBJ2-7; TRBD1 aligns across 7 bases. Germline V gene lookup returns CDR1 MGHRA and CDR2 YSYEKL. Unmatched junction bases numbered 4, after V lost 1 base and J lost 1 base. This CDR3 comprises 15 residues. CDR3 bases: TGCGCCAGCAGCCAAGGCCCAGGGGGATCCTACGAGCAGTACTTC. Translating gives CASSQGPGGSYEQYF.

The CDR3 loop reads CASSLLTGPYEQYF. In DNA, the CDR3 is TGCGCCAGCAGCCTACTGACAGGCCCCTACGAGCAGTACTTC. The rearrangement links TRBV5-1 to TRBJ2-7; possibly TRBD1 for D (6 bases). The length of the CDR3 is 14 residues. Trimming took off 4 bases at V and 2 bases at J, with 13 bases between the two ends. The germline gives CDR1 SGHRS, CDR2 YFSETQ.

The table lists this clone with a count of one. The gene calls are TRBV5-1 and TRBJ1-1, with D perhaps TRBD1 (6 bases). Trimming left V 2 bases short and J 7 bases short, with 15 bases between. The germline CDR1 and CDR2 sequences are SGHRS and YFSETQ. CDR3 length: 14 residues. The CDR3 sequence: CASSFRQGPDEAFF. In nucleotides, the CDR3 is TGCGCCAGCAGCTTTCGGCAGGGGCCGGATGAAGCTTTCTTT. The full variable domain, its missing parts supplied by reference TRBV5-1 and TRBJ1-1, is KAGVTQTPRYLIKTRGQQVTLSCSPISGHRSVSWYQQTPGQGLQFLFEYFSETQRNKGNFPGRFSGRQFSNSRSEMNVSTLELGDSALYLCASSFRQGPDEAFFGQGTRLTVV.

This rearrangement joins TRBV27 to TRBJ2-7, with 8 bases lining up with TRBD1. The length of the CDR3 is 12 residues. Germline values: CDR1 MNHEY, CDR2 SMNVEV (reference sequence). After removal of 6 bases from V and 6 bases from J, the junction contained 4 bases not matched to a gene. This CDR3 is CASSPGQGEQYF. CDR3 coding DNA: TGTGCCAGCAGCCCTGGACAGGGCGAGCAGTACTTC.

J is TRBJ1-1 and V is TRBV5-5; TRBD1 matches at 7 bases. The trim removed 3 bases at V and 0 bases at J, leaving 2 bases unmatched. The CDR3 sequence is 14 residues long. Germline V gene data show CDR1 as SGHKS and CDR2 as YYEKEE (reference sequence). CDR3 sequence reads: CASSWGQLNTEAFF. The CDR3 bases are TGTGCCAGCAGCTGGGGACAGCTGAACACTGAAGCTTTCTTT.

This clone was recorded a few times. This chain links TRBV27 with TRBJ1-2; possibly TRBD1 for D (5 bases). With 4 bases removed from V and 1 base from J, the gap between germline ends came to 10 bases. Germline V gene lookup returns CDR1 MNHEY and CDR2 SMNVEV (reference sequence). The CDR3 runs to 14 residues. The CDR3 coding sequence is TGTGCCAGCAGTTCCTCCGGGGGTAACTATGGCTACACCTTC. It is translated as CASSSSGGNYGYTF.

This sequence joins TRBV18 and TRBJ1-1; 11 bases fit TRBD1. Germline V lookup: CDR1 KGHSH, CDR2 LQKENI. The junction had 8 bases not matched to a gene; V was cut back by 4 bases and J by 1 base. The CDR3 sequence is 17 residues long. CDR3 sequence reads: CASSRNRDRGANTEAFF. The CDR3, as DNA: TGTGCCAGCTCACGAAACCGGGACAGGGGGGCGAACACTGAAGCTTTCTTT.

The chain couples TRBV18 to TRBJ1-1, with D possibly TRBD1 on 5 matching bases. The CDR3 spans 15 residues. The V and J ends lost 0 bases and 0 bases respectively, with 8 bases between them. Germline CDR1 is KGHSH and CDR2 is LQKENI. CDR3 coding DNA: TGTGCCAGCTCACCACCGAAGGGGATGAACACTGAAGCTTTCTTT. Translation: CASSPPKGMNTEAFF.

V usage is TRBV7-2 and J usage is TRBJ1-2; TRBD1 agrees at 7 bases. The CDR3 length is 15 residues. CDR1 and CDR2 from the germline V gene are SGHTA and FQGNSA. Germline trimming cut 5 bases from V and 4 bases from J; bases unmatched to any gene: 10. In nucleotides, the CDR3 is TGTGCCAGCAGCCCACAAGGACAGGAAGTCTATGGCTACACCTTC. Protein sequence: CASSPQGQEVYGYTF.

The V call is TRBV6-5, the J call TRBJ2-7; 8 bases match TRBD2. V was pared by 11 bases and J by 6 bases, with 6 bases of the junction left unmatched. CDR1 and CDR2 from the germline V gene are MNHEY and SVGAGI. The CDR3 is 11 amino acids. The CDR3 region has the DNA TGTGCCTCGGGGGGGTACTCCGAGCAGTACTTC. Protein product: CASGGYSEQYF.

This clone was detected only a few times. This rearrangement joins TRBV9 to TRBJ2-3; a weak D match, TRBD2 (5 bases). The CDR3 runs 16 residues. V shed 4 bases and J shed 3 bases, with 18 bases lying between them. Germline V lookup: CDR1 SGDLS, CDR2 YYNGEE. The CDR3 DNA follows: TGTGCCAGCAGCCCCCACGGGCTCCGGGGAACAGATACGCAGTATTTT. Translated: CASSPHGLRGTDTQYF. Full variable domain (remainder filled in from reference TRBV9 and TRBJ2-3): DSGVTQTPKHLITATGQRVTLRCSPRSGDLSVYWYQQSLDQGLQFLIQYYNGEERAKGNILERFSAQQFPDLHSELNLSSLELGDSALYFCASSPHGLRGTDTQYFGPGTRLTVL.

The J gene is TRBJ2-3, the V gene TRBV2; 10 bases agree with TRBD2. The CDR3 loop spans 16 amino acids. Germline-derived CDR1 and CDR2 are SNHLY and FYNNEI. Trimming took 5 bases from V and 3 from J; bases not matched to a gene: 8. The CDR3 spells CASSWTSGYRTDTQYF. CDR3 nucleotide sequence: TGTGCCAGCAGTTGGACTAGCGGTTATAGGACAGATACGCAGTATTTT.

The chain carries TRBV30 and TRBJ1-5; D is ambiguous. The germline CDR1 and CDR2 sequences are GTSNPN and SVGIG (reference sequence). Trimming stripped 0 bases from V and 9 bases from J, with 9 bases between. The CDR3 is 12 amino acids. For the CDR3, the DNA is TGTGCCTGGAGTGTACCGCCAGGGCCCCAGCATTTT. It translates to CAWSVPPGPQHF. The full variable domain, its missing parts supplied by reference TRBV30 and TRBJ1-5, is SQTIHQWPATLVQPVGSPLSLECTVEGTSNPNLYWYRQAAGRGLQLLFYSVGIGQISSEVPQNLSASRPQDRQFILSSKKLLLSDSGFYLCAWSVPPGPQHFGDGTRLSIL.

In this sample, this clone turned up a few times. The chain is built from TRBV7-9 and TRBJ1-6, with D unresolved. The CDR3 has 14 residues. Germline V gene sequence: CDR1 SEHNR, CDR2 FQNEAQ (reference sequence). V was trimmed by 3 bases and J by 7 bases, leaving 10 bases between them. CDR3: CASSFEPGNSPLHF. The CDR3 nucleotides are TGTGCCAGCAGCTTCGAACCGGGGAATTCACCCCTCCACTTT.

By sample share, this clone is large. The chain employs TRBV29-1 and TRBJ2-7; 12 bases match TRBD2. The CDR3 sequence is 14 residues long. V was pared by 4 bases and J by 4 bases, with 5 bases of the junction left unmatched. The germline V gene encodes CDR1 SQVTM and CDR2 ANQGSEA. CDR3 protein: CSVVPLAGGYEQYF. For the CDR3, the DNA is TGCAGCGTTGTCCCACTAGCGGGGGGTTACGAGCAGTACTTC.

The rearrangement uses TRBV5-1 and TRBJ2-5, with 7 bases that match TRBD1. V shed 3 bases and J 5 bases; nucleotides not matched to a gene: 1. The length of the CDR3 is 12 residues. The germline gives CDR1 SGHRS, CDR2 YFSETQ. The CDR3 loop is CASSSQGETQYF. DNA for the CDR3: TGCGCCAGCAGCTCACAGGGGGAGACCCAGTACTTC.

V and J are TRBV29-1 and TRBJ1-2; D may be TRBD1 (5 bases). This CDR3 is 12 amino acids long. The V end lost 3 bases, the J end lost 4 bases, and 9 bases lay between the germline ends. Germline lookup yields CDR1 SQVTM and CDR2 ANQGSEA. CDR3 protein: CSVDETAYGYTF. The CDR3 nucleotides read TGCAGCGTTGACGAGACAGCCTATGGCTACACCTTC.

The chain carries TRBV6-5 and TRBJ1-2; D unclear. CDR3 length: 13 residues. The germline CDR1 and CDR2 sequences are MNHEY and SVGAGI. V was clipped by 7 bases and J by 9 bases, with 18 bases between them. The CDR3 DNA reads as TGTGCCAGCAATCAAGGTGGCGAGCGTCGCTACACCTTC. Protein sequence: CASNQGGERRYTF.

A few counts support this clone. This chain uses TRBV2 with TRBJ2-2; 10 bases align to TRBD1. After removal of 7 bases from V and 6 bases from J, the junction contained 11 bases not matched to a gene. CDR3 length: 16 residues. Germline V lookup: CDR1 SNHLY, CDR2 FYNNEI. The CDR3 nucleotides read TGTGCCAGCATGACGGGACAGGGGCCTTGGGCCGGGGAGCTGTTTTTT. Residues: CASMTGQGPWAGELFF. The variable domain in full, completed from reference TRBV2 and TRBJ2-2, reads EPEVTQTPSHQVTQMGQEVILRCVPISNHLYFYWYRQILGQKVEFLVSFYNNEISEKSEIFDDQFSVERPDGSNFTLKIRSTKLEDSAMYFCASMTGQGPWAGELFFGEGSRLTVL.

The chain recombines TRBV19 with TRBJ1-5, with D unresolved. V was cut by 6 bases and J by 0 bases, with 3 bases left in between. The CDR3 has 12 amino acids. CDR1 LNHDA and CDR2 SQIVND come from the germline V gene (reference sequence). The CDR3 loop reads CASSNSNQPQHF. In nucleotides, the CDR3 is TGTGCCAGTAGCAATAGCAATCAGCCCCAGCATTTT.

This clone was counted a single time. This chain links TRBV6-5 with TRBJ2-7; D is perhaps TRBD2 (6 bases). The CDR3 has 13 amino acids. Trimming shortened V by 8 bases and J by 0 bases, and 11 bases separated the two germline ends. CDR1 is MNHEY and CDR2 is SVGAGI in the germline V gene. The CDR3 spells CASGGWSSYEQYF. CDR3 nucleotides: TGTGCCAGCGGGGGGTGGAGCTCCTACGAGCAGTACTTC.

The rearrangement joins TRBV5-1 to TRBJ2-1; 7 positions agree with TRBD1. Germline V gene data show CDR1 as SGHRS and CDR2 as YFSETQ. V lost 0 bases and J lost 8; bases outside the gene matches: 5. The CDR3 sequence is 14 residues long. This chain's CDR3 is CASSLGGQNDEQFF. Here the CDR3 DNA reads TGCGCCAGCAGCTTGGGGGGACAGAACGATGAGCAGTTCTTC.

The chain is built from TRBV7-9 and TRBJ1-2; 9 bases match TRBD1. Germline values: CDR1 SEHNR, CDR2 FQNEAQ (reference sequence). The CDR3 sequence is 16 residues long. V was clipped by 3 bases and J by 3 bases; unmatched bases: 8. CDR3 residues: CASSFDRGLIDYGYTF. The CDR3 DNA is TGTGCCAGCAGCTTCGACAGGGGGTTGATTGACTATGGCTACACCTTC.

This sequence joins TRBV29-1 and TRBJ1-2; 7 bases are a match to TRBD1. CDR3 length equals 12 residues. Trimming took 5 bases from V and 6 from J; bases not matched to a gene: 6. Germline V lookup: CDR1 SQVTM, CDR2 ANQGSEA. In DNA form, the CDR3 reads TGCAGCGTTAGAAAGGGGGCGGATGGCTACACCTTC. This encodes CSVRKGADGYTF.